This TCR beta chain was captured in a study of blood T cell repertoires in COVID-19. What the recovered Cohort 3 donors had was two negative PCRs, clearance, or symptom resolution. As originally analysed: Estimates of nucleated cell counts were drawn from the amplification of reference gene primers. Repertoires were generated with immunoSEQ multiplex PCR, while TCRdb's copy carries only in-frame clones and drops some. That table furnishes V, J and clone size, whereas the DNA furnished D and trimming. The repertoire consists of about 290,000 clones, with about nine tenths occurring once and the leading ten covering 1.5% to 2%. The CDR3 consists of 18 residues. J gave up 6 bases and V 5 bases, and 17 bases lay outside the gene matches. Germline CDR1 reads LNHNV; CDR2 reads YYDKDF (reference sequence).

This TCR derives from a woman in her thirties or forties who had recovered from COVID-19. The rearrangement links TRBV15 to TRBJ1-2; 11 bases agree with TRBD1. Sequenced sample: PBMCs or T cells enriched from blood (not recorded which). This chain's CDR3 is CATSPLAGTGGRGNGYTF. The DNA of the CDR3 is TGTGCCACCAGCCCCTTAGCAGGGACAGGGGGTAGGGGGAATGGCTACACCTTC.